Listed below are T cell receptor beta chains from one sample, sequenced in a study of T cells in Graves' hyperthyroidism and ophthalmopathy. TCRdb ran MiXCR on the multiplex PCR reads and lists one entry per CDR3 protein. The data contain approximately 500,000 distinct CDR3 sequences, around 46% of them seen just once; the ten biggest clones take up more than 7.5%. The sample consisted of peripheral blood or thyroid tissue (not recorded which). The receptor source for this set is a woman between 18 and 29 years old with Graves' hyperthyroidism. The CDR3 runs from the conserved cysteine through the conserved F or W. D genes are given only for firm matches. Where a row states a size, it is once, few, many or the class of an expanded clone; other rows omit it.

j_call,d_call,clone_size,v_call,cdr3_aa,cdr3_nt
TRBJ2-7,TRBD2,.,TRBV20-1,CSARVGASGNYEQYF,TGCAGTGCTAGAGTCGGGGCTAGCGGGAACTACGAGCAGTACTTC
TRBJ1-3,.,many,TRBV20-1,CSARALQGNTIYF,TGCAGTGCTAGGGCCCTCCAGGGAAACACCATATATTTT
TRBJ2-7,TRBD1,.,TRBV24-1,CATSLQGANEQYF,TGTGCCACCAGTTTGCAGGGGGCAAACGAGCAGTACTTC
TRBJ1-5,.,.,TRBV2,CASRWGRVRNQPQHF,TGTGCCAGCAGGTGGGGCAGGGTTAGGAATCAGCCCCAGCATTTT
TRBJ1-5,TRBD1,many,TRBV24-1,CATGTGADQPQHF,TGTGCCACTGGGACAGGGGCGGATCAGCCCCAGCATTTT
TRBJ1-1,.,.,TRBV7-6,CASSLARAMGISEAFF,TGTGCCAGCAGCTTAGCGAGGGCAATGGGGATTTCTGAAGCTTTCTTT
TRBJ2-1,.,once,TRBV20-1,CSAWTRSSYNEQFF,TGCAGTGCGTGGACTCGCAGCTCCTACAATGAGCAGTTCTTC
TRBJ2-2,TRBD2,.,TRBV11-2,CASSLSVGDRGTSGRSRTGELFF,TGTGCCAGCAGCCTGTCCGTCGGGGACAGGGGGACTAGCGGGAGGAGCCGAACCGGGGAGCTGTTTTTT
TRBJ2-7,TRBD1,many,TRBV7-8,CASSRGQGGEQYF,TGTGCCAGCAGCCGGGGACAGGGTGGCGAGCAGTACTTC
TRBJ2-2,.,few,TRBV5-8,CASSLGRGGGELFF,TGTGCCAGCAGCTTAGGCAGGGGTGGCGGGGAGCTGTTTTTT
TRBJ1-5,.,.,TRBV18,CASSQGSAQPQHF,TGTGCCAGCTCACAAGGGTCGGCTCAGCCCCAGCATTTT
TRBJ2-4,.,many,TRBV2,CASRLDGDIQYF,TGTGCCAGCCGTCTAGATGGGGACATTCAGTACTTC
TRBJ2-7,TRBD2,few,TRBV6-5,CASSSRTRRRYEQYF,TGTGCCAGCAGTTCCCGGACTAGACGGCGCTACGAGCAGTACTTC
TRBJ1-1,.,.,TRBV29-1,CSSFAELDTEAFF,TGCAGCTCCTTTGCGGAATTGGACACTGAAGCTTTCTTT
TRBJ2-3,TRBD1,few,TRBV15,CATDRGLGTDTQYF,TGTGCCACCGACAGGGGGCTTGGAACAGATACGCAGTATTTT
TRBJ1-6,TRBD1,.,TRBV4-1,CASSHGTGGSPLHF,TGCGCCAGCAGCCACGGGACAGGGGGTTCACCCCTCCACTTT
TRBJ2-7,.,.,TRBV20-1,CSARFHEQYF,TGCAGTGCTAGATTCCACGAGCAGTACTTC
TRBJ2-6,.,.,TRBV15,CATSSPDRFSSGANVLTF,TGTGCCACCAGCAGCCCCGACAGGTTTAGCTCTGGGGCCAACGTCCTGACTTTC
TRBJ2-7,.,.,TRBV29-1,CSVDGQGGPYEQYF,TGCAGCGTTGATGGACAGGGAGGGCCCTACGAGCAGTACTTC
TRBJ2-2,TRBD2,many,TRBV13,CASSTRLAGGGELFF,TGTGCCAGCAGCACGCGACTAGCGGGAGGTGGGGAGCTGTTTTTT
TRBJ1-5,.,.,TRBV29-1,CSVGAGDQPQHF,TGCAGCGTAGGGGCAGGGGATCAGCCCCAGCATTTT
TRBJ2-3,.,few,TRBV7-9,CASSLLADTQYF,TGTGCCAGCAGCTTATTGGCAGATACGCAGTATTTT
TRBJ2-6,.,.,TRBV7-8,CASSLAVGEPEAF,TGTGCCAGCAGCCTAGCAGTGGGCGAACCTGAAGCTTTC
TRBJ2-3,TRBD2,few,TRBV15,CATSSSGSVQLMTDTQYF,TGTGCCACCAGCTCTAGCGGGAGCGTCCAGTTGATGACAGATACGCAGTATTTT
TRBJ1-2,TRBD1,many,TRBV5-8,CASSIGGTGTDYGYTF,TGTGCCAGCAGCATAGGTGGGACAGGGACGGACTATGGCTACACCTTC
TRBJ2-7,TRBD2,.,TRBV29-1,CSVGAGGTYEQYF,TGCAGCGTGGGAGCGGGAGGAACCTACGAGCAGTACTTC
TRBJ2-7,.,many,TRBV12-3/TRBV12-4,CASSFSGTHYEQYF,TGTGCCAGCAGTTTCTCCGGGACACACTACGAGCAGTACTTC
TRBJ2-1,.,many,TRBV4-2,CASSTGSNEQFF,TGTGCCAGCAGCACTGGGAGCAATGAGCAGTTCTTC
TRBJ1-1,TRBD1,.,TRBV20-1,CSAALGTGAGYWAFF,TGCAGTGCCGCCCTCGGGACAGGGGCGGGGTATTGGGCTTTCTTT
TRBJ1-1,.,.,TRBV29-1,CSLAVGNTEAFF,TGCAGCTTGGCGGTAGGGAACACTGAAGCTTTCTTT
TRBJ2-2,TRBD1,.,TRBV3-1,CASSLRQGRNTGELFF,TGTGCCAGCAGCCTCAGACAGGGAAGGAACACCGGGGAGCTGTTTTTT
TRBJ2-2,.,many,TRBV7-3,CASSRTETGELFF,TGTGCCAGCAGCCGGACAGAAACCGGGGAGCTGTTTTTT
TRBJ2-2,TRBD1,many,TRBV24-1,CATSDRTGNTGELFF,TGTGCCACCAGTGATCGGACAGGGAACACCGGGGAGCTGTTTTTT
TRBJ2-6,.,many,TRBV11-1,CASSLAGRVNVLTF,TGTGCCAGCAGCTTAGCTGGCAGGGTCAACGTCCTGACTTTC
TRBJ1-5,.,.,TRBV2,CASLPRGETTEHF,TGTGCCAGCCTCCCGCGGGGGGAAACGACTGAGCATTTT
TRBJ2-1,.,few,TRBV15,CATSRDPNEQFF,TGTGCCACCAGCAGAGACCCCAATGAGCAGTTCTTC
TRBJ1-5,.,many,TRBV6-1,CASRESGGNQPQHF,TGTGCCAGCAGAGAATCAGGGGGCAATCAGCCCCAGCATTTT
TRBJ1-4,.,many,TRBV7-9,CASSMTEGIEKLFF,TGTGCCAGCAGCATGACTGAGGGGATAGAAAAACTGTTTTTT
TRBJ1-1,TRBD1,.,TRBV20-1,CSARDRGPRSGAFF,TGCAGTGCTAGGGACAGGGGCCCACGGTCTGGAGCTTTCTTT